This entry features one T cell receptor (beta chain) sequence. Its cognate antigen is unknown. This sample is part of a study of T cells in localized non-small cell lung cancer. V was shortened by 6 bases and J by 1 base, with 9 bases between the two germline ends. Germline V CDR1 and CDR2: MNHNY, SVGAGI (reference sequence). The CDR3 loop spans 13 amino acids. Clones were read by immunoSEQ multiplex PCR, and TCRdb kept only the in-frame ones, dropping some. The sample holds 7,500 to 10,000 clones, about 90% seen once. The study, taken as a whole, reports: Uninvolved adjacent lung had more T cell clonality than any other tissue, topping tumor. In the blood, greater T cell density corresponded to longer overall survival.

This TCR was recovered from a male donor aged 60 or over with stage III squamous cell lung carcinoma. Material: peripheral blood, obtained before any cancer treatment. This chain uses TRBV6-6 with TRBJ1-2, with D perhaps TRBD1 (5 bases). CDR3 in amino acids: CASSDRNNYGYTF. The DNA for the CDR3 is TGTGCCAGCAGCGACAGAAATAACTATGGCTACACCTTC.